This TCR beta chain was found in a study of T cells after yellow fever vaccination. Study summary: SMART-Seq v4 Ultra Low Input handled preparation of low-cell-number fractions. Study-level results: Booster samples showed a return of most primary-vaccination clones (around 96% CD4, over 70% CD8). The appearance of a small share of clonotypes in both CD4 and CD8 compartments was observed.

This clonotype was seen more than once but under ten times. As yet, its antigen is unknown. The germline V gene has CDR1 SEHNR and CDR2 FQNEAQ (reference sequence). The CDR3 is made up of 12 amino acids. V was trimmed by 3 bases and J by 7 bases, leaving 9 bases between them. It was through 5'RACE template switching that TCR cDNA was made, with a universal primer site and UMIs added. TCRdb re-analysed the 5' RACE reads in MiXCR, keeping a single row per CDR3 protein. The sample holds 100,000 to 150,000 distinct CDR3 sequences, around 15% seen once. Material: CD8+ T cells sorted from PBMCs, obtained 5 days after the yellow fever booster vaccination. The receptor's source is a man aged 18 to 29 who received the YFV17D yellow fever vaccine. This chain links TRBV7-9 with TRBJ1-1; D gene ambiguous. CDR3 DNA: TGTGCCAGCAGCTTTCCAGGCGATGAAGCTTTCTTT. Its translation: CASSFPGDEAFF.